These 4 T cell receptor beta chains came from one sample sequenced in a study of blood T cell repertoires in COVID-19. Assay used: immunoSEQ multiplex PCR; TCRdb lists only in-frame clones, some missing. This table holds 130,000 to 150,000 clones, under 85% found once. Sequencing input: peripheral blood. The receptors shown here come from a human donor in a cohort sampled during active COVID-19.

The CDR3 nucleotides are TGTGCCAGCAGCTTAGATTTGGCTAGCGGGGGGACCCAGTACTTC. Translation gives CASSLDLASGGTQYF. This chain uses TRBV7-2 with TRBJ2-5; 10 bases fit TRBD2. V dropped 1 base and J dropped 7; count of bases not matched to a gene: 6. The CDR3 has 15 amino acids. CDR1 is SGHTA and CDR2 is FQGNSA in the germline V gene.

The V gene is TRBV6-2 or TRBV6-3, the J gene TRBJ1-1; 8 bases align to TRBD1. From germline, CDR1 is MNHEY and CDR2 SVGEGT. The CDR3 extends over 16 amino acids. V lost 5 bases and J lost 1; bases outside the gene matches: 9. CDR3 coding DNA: TGTGCCAGCAGTCCCCAGGGGGCGCGTAGGAACACTGAAGCTTTCTTT. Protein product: CASSPQGARRNTEAFF.

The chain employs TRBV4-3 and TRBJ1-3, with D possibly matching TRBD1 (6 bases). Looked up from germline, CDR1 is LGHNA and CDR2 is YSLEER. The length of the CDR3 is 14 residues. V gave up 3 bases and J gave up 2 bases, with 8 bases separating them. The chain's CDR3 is CASSHPGAGNTIYF. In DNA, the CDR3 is TGCGCCAGCAGCCACCCAGGGGCTGGAAACACCATATATTTT.

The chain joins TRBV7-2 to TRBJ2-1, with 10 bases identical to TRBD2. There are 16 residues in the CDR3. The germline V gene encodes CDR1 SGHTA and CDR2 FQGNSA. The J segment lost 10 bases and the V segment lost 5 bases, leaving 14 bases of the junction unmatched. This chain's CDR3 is CASSRDGSGGALEQFF. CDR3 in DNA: TGTGCCAGCAGCCGGGATGGAAGCGGGGGGGCCTTAGAGCAGTTCTTC.